This record concerns one TCR beta chain sequence. Its target is not known. This record belongs to a study of cytomegalovirus exposure and HLA in healthy donors. The overall study: Both the roughly 120 validation repertoires and the 666 first-cohort repertoires used the same platform, as reported by a later analysis. Study observations and caveats: The authors listed roughly 150 TCR beta chains as cytomegalovirus-associated.

The method was immunoSEQ multiplex PCR; TCRdb's version includes in-frame clones alone and lacks a portion of them. Among about 150,000 clones, around 84% were seen once, and the ten largest hold 2% to 2.5%. The sequence derives from a human donor in good health. Specimen: PBMCs.

CDR3 nucleotide sequence: TGTGCCAGCAGCTTAGCGTTCACAGAGCAGTTCTTC. Translated, it gives CASSLAFTEQFF. The chain links TRBV7-9 to TRBJ2-1; D is ambiguous. Trimming shortened V by 0 bases and J by 10 bases, and 7 bases separated the two germline ends. Germline CDR1 reads SEHNR; CDR2 reads FQNEAQ (reference sequence). There are 12 residues in the CDR3.